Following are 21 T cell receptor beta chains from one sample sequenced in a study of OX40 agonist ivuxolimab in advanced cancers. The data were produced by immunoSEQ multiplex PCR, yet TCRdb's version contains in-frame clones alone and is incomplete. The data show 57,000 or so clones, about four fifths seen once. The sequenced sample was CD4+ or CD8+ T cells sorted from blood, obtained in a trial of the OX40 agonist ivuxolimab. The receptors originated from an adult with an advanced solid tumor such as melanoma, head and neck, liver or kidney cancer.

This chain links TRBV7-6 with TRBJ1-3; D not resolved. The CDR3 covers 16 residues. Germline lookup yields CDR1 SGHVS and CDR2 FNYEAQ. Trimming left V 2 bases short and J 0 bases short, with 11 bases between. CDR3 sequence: CASSLFGLNSGNTIYF. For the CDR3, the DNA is TGTGCCAGCAGCTTATTCGGACTGAACTCTGGAAACACCATATATTTT. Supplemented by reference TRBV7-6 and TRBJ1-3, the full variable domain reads GAGVSQSPRYKVTKRGQDVALRCDPISGHVSLYWYRQALGQGPEFLTYFNYEAQQDKSGLPNDRFSAERPEGSISTLTIQRTEQRDSAMYRCASSLFGLNSGNTIYFGEGSWLTVV.

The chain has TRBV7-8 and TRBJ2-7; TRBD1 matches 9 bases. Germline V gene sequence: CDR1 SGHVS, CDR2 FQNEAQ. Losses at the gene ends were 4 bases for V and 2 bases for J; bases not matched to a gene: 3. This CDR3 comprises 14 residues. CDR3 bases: TGTGCCAGCAGCTCGGGACAGGGTACCTACGAGCAGTACTTC. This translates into CASSSGQGTYEQYF.

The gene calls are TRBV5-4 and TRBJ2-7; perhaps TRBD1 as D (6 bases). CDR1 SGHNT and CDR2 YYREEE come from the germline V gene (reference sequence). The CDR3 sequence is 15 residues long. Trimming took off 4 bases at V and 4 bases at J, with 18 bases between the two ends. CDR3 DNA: TGTGCCAGCAGCCAGGGGTCAGGGGCGCAGTACGAGCAGTACTTC. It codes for CASSQGSGAQYEQYF.

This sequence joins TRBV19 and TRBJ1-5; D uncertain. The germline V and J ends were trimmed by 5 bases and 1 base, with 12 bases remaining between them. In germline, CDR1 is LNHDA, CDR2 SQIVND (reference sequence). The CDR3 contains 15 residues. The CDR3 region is CASSASLGSNQPQHF. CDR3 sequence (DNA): TGTGCCAGTAGTGCGAGCCTGGGGAGCAATCAGCCCCAGCATTTT.

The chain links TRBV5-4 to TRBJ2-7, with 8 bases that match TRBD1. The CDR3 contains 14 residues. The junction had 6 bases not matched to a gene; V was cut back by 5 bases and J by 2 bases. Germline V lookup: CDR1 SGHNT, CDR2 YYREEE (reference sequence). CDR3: CASRPGTGPYEQYF. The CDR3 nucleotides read TGTGCCAGCAGGCCCGGGACAGGCCCCTACGAGCAGTACTTC.

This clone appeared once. This CDR3 is CASSIEWTSYNEQYF. The CDR3, as DNA: TGTGCCAGTAGTATAGAATGGACTAGCTACAACGAGCAGTACTTC. The rearrangement uses TRBV19 and TRBJ2-7; TRBD2 matches at 8 bases. The ends lost 0 bases at V and 5 bases at J; junction bases unmatched: 6. In germline, CDR1 is LNHDA, CDR2 SQIVND (reference sequence). The CDR3 consists of 15 residues.

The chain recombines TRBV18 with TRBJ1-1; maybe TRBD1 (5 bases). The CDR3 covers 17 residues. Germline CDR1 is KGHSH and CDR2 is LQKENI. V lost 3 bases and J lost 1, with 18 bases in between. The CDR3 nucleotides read TGTGCCAGCTCACCCTCCACAACGGGGCAGACGAACACTGAAGCTTTCTTT. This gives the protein CASSPSTTGQTNTEAFF.

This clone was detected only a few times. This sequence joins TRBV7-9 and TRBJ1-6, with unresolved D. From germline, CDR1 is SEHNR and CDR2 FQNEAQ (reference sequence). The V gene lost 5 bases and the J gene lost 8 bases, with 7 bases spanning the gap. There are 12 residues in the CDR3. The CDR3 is CASSTTDSPLHF. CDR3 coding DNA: TGTGCCAGCAGCACCACTGATTCACCCCTCCACTTT. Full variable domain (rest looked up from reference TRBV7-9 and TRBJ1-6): DTGVSQNPRHKITKRGQNVTFRCDPISEHNRLYWYRQTLGQGPEFLTYFQNEAQLEKSRLLSDRFSAERPKGSFSTLEIQRTEQGDSAMYLCASSTTDSPLHFGNGTRLTVT.

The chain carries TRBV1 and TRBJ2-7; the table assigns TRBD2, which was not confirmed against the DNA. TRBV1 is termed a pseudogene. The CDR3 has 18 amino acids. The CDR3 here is CTSSRTSGTPSCGYEQYF. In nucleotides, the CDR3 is TGCACCAGCAGTCGGACTAGCGGGACTCCATCCTGTGGCTACGAGCAGTACTTC.

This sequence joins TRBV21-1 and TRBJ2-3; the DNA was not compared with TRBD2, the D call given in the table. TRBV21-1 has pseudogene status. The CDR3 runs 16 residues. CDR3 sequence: CASSLWRVQQSSGQYF. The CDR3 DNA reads TGTGCCAGCAGCCTATGGCGGGTCCAACAATCATCGGGGCAGTATTTT.

The CDR3 bases are TGTGCCAGCAGTGCACTAGCGGGCGTTCCCTACGAGCAGTACTTC. It codes for CASSALAGVPYEQYF. This chain connects TRBV28 to TRBJ2-7; the match to TRBD2 covers 9 bases. This CDR3 has 15 residues. V dropped 5 bases and J dropped 2; count of bases not matched to a gene: 7. Germline V lookup: CDR1 MDHEN, CDR2 SYDVKM. Supplemented by reference TRBV28 and TRBJ2-7, the full variable domain reads DVKVTQSSRYLVKRTGEKVFLECVQDMDHENMFWYRQDPGLGLRLIYFSYDVKMKEKGDIPEGYSVSREKKERFSLILESASTNQTSMYLCASSALAGVPYEQYFGPGTRLTVT.

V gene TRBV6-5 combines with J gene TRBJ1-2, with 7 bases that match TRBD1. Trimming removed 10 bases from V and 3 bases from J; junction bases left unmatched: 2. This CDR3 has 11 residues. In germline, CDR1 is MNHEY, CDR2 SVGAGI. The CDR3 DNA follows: TGTGCCATCGGACAGGACTATGGCTACACCTTC. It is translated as CAIGQDYGYTF.

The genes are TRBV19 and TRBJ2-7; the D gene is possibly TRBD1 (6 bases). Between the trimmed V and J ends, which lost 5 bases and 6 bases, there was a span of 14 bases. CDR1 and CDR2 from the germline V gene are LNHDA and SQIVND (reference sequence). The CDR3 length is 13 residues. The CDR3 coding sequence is TGTGCCAGTAGTCCAGGGGTGGGCGTCGAGCAGTACTTC. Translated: CASSPGVGVEQYF.

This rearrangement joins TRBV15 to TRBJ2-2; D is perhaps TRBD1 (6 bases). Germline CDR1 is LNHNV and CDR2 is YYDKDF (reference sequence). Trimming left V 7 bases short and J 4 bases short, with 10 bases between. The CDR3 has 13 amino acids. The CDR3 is CATKRQVTGELFF. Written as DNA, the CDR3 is TGTGCCACCAAAAGACAGGTCACCGGGGAGCTGTTTTTT.

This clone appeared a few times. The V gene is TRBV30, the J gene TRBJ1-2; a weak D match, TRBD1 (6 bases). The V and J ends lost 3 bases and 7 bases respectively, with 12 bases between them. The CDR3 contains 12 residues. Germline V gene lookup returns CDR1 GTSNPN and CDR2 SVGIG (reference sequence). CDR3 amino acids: CAWSAGQFGYTF. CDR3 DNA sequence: TGTGCCTGGAGCGCAGGACAGTTTGGCTACACCTTC. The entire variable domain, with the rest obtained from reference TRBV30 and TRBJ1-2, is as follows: SQTIHQWPATLVQPVGSPLSLECTVEGTSNPNLYWYRQAAGRGLQLLFYSVGIGQISSEVPQNLSASRPQDRQFILSSKKLLLSDSGFYLCAWSAGQFGYTFGSGTRLTVV.

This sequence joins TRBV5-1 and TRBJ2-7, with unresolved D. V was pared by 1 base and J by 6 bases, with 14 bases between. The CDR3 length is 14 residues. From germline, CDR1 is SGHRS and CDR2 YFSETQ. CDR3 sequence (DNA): TGCGCCAGCAGCTTGAGTAGGCCAGAGAGCGAGCAGTACTTC. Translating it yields CASSLSRPESEQYF. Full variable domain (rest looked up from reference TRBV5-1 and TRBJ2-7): KAGVTQTPRYLIKTRGQQVTLSCSPISGHRSVSWYQQTPGQGLQFLFEYFSETQRNKGNFPGRFSGRQFSNSRSEMNVSTLELGDSALYLCASSLSRPESEQYFGPGTRLTVT.

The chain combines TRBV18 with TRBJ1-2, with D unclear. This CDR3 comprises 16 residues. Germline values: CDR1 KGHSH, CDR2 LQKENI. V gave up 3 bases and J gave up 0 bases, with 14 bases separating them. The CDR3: CASSPRGTEANYGYTF. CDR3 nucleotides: TGTGCCAGCTCACCCCGGGGAACCGAGGCTAACTATGGCTACACCTTC.

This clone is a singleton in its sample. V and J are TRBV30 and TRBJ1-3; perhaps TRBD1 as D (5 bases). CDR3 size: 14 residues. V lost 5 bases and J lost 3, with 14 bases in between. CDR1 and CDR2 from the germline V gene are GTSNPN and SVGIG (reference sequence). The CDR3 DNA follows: TGTGCCTGGCGTGGGGGGGGGAATGGAAACACCATATATTTT. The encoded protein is CAWRGGGNGNTIYF.

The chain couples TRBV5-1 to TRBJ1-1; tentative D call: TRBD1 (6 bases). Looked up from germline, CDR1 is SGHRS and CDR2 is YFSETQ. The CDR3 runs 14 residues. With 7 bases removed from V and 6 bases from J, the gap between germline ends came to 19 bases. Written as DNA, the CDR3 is TGCGCCAGCTCCTTTCAGGGGCTTTTGGCTGAAGCTTTCTTT. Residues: CASSFQGLLAEAFF.

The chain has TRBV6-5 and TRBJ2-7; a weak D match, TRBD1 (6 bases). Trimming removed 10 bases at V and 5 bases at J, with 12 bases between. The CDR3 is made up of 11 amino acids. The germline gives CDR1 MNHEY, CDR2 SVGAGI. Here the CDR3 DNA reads TGTGCCACCGCCAGGGGCCACGAGCAGTACTTC. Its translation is CATARGHEQYF.

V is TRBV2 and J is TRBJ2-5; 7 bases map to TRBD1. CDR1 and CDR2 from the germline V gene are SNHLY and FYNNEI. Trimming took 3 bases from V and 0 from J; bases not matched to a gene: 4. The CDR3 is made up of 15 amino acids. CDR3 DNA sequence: TGTGCCAGCAGTGATCGGGGACAGTACCAAGAGACCCAGTACTTC. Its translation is CASSDRGQYQETQYF.